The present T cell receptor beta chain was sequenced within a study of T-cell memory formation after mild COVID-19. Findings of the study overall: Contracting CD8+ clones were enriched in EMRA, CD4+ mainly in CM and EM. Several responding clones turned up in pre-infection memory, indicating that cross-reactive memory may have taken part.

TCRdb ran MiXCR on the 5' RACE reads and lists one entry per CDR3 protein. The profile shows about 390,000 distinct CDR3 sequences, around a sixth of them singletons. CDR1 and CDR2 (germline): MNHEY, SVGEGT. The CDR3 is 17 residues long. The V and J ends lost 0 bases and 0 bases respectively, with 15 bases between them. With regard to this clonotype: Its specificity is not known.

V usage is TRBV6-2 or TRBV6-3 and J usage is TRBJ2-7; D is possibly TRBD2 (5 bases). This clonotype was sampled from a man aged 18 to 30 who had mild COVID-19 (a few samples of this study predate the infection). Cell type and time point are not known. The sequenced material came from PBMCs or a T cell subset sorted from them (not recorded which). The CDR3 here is CASSYSGSTSSSYEQYV. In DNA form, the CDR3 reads TGTGCCAGCAGTTACTCGGGGAGCACCTCGAGCTCCTACGAGCAGTACGTC.